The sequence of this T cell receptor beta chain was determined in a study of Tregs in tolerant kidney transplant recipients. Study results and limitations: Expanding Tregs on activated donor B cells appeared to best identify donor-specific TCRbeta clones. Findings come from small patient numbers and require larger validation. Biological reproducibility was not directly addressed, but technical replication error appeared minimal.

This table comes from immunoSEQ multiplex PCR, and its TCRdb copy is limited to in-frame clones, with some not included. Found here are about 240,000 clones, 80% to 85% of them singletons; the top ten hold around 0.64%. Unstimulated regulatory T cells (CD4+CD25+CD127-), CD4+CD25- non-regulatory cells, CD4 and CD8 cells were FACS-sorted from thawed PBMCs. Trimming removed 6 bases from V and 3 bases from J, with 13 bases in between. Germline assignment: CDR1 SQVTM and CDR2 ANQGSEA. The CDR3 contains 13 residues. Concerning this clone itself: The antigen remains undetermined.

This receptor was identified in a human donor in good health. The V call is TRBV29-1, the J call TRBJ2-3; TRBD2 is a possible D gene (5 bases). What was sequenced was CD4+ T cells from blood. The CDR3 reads CSVSRGSTDTQYF. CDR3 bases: TGCAGCGTCTCCCGCGGGTCGACAGATACGCAGTATTTT.